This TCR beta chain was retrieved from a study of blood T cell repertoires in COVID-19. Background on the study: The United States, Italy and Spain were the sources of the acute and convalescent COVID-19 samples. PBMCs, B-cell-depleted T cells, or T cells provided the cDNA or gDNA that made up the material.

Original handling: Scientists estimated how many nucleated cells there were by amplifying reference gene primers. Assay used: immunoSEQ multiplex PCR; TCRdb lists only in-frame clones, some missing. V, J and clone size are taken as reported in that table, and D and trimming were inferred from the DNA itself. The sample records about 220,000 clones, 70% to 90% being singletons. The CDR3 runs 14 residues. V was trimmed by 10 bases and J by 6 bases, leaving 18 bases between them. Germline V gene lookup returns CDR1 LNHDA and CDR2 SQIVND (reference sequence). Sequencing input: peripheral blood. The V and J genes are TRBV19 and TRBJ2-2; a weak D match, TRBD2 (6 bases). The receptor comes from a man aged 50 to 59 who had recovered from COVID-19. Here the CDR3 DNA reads TGTGCCATAAGGAGGGACCTTAACGCCGGGGAGCTGTTTTTT. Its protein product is CAIRRDLNAGELFF.